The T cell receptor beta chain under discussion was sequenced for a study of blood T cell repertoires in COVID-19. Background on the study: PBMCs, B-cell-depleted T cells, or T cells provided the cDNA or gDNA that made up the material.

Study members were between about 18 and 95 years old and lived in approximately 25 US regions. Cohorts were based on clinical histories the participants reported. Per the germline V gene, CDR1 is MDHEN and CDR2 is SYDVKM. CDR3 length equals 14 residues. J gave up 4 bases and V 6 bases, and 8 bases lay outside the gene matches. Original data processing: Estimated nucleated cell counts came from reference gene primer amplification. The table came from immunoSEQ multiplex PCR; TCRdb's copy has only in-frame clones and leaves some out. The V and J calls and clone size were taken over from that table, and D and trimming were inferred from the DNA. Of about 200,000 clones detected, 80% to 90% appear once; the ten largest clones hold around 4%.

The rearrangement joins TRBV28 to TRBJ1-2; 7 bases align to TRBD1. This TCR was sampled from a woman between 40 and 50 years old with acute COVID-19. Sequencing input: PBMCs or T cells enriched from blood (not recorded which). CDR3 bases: TGTGCCAGCAGGGACCAACAGGGGACCTATGGCTACACCTTC. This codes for CASRDQQGTYGYTF.